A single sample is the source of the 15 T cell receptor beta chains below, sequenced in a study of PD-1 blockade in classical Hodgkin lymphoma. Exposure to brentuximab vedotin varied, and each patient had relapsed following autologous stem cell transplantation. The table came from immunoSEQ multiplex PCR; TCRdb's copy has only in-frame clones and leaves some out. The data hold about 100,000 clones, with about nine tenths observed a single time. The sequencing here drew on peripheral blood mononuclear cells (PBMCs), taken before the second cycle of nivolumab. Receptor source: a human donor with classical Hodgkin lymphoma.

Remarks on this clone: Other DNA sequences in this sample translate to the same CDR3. The CDR3 spells CASTLYGASNEQYF. The CDR3 region has the DNA TGTGCCAGTACCCTATATGGGGCGTCCAACGAGCAGTACTTC. The chain carries TRBV5-4 and TRBJ2-7, with D possibly matching TRBD1 (5 bases). Germline V gene sequence: CDR1 SGHNT, CDR2 YYREEE (reference sequence). The CDR3 loop spans 14 amino acids. Trimming stripped 8 bases from V and 5 bases from J, with 20 bases between.

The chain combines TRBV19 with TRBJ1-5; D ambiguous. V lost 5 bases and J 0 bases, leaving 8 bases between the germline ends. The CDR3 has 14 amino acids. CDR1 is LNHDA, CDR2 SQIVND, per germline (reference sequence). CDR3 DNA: TGTGCCAGTAGTTGGGGAAATAGCAATCAGCCCCAGCATTTT. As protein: CASSWGNSNQPQHF. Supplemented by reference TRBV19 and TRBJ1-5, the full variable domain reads DGGITQSPKYLFRKEGQNVTLSCEQNLNHDAMYWYRQDPGQGLRLIYYSQIVNDFQKGDIAEGYSVSREKKESFPLTVTSAQKNPTAFYLCASSWGNSNQPQHFGDGTRLSIL.

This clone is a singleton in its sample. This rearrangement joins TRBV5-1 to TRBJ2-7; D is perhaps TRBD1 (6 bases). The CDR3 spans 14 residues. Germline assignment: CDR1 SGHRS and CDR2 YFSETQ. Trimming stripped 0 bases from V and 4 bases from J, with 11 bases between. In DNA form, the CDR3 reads TGCGCCAGCAGCTTGGCCGAGCAGGGGTACGAGCAGTACTTC. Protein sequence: CASSLAEQGYEQYF. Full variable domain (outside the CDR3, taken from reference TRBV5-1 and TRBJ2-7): KAGVTQTPRYLIKTRGQQVTLSCSPISGHRSVSWYQQTPGQGLQFLFEYFSETQRNKGNFPGRFSGRQFSNSRSEMNVSTLELGDSALYLCASSLAEQGYEQYFGPGTRLTVT.

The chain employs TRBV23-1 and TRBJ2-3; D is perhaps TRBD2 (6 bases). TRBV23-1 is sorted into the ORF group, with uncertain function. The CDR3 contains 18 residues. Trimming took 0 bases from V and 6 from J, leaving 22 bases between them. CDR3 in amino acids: CASSQSGEGREASDTQYF. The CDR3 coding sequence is TGCGCCAGCAGTCAATCGGGCGAGGGCAGGGAGGCGTCGGATACGCAGTATTTT.

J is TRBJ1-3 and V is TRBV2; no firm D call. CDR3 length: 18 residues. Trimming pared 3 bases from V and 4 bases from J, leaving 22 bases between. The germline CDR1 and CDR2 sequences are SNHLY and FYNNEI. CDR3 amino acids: CASSDPVTGKLSGNTIYF. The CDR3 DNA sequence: TGTGCCAGCAGTGATCCCGTGACGGGGAAACTCTCCGGAAACACCATATATTTT.

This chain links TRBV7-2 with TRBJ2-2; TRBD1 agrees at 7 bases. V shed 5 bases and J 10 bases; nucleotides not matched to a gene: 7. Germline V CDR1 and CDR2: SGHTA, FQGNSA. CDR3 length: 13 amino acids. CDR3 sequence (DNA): TGTGCCAGCAGCAAAGACAGGGCTAAGGAGCTGTTTTTT. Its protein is CASSKDRAKELFF.

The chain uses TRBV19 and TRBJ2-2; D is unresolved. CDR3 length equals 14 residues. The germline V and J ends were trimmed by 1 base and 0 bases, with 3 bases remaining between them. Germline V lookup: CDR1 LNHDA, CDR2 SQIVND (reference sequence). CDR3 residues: CASSIAANTGELFF. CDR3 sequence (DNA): TGTGCCAGTAGTATAGCCGCGAACACCGGGGAGCTGTTTTTT.

The DNA for the CDR3 is TGTGCCTGGGGGAGGGTTGGCTATGGCTACACCTTC. Its protein product is CAWGRVGYGYTF. V and J are TRBV30 and TRBJ1-2, with D unresolved. Per the germline V gene, CDR1 is GTSNPN and CDR2 is SVGIG (reference sequence). The V end was cut by 5 bases, the J end by 4 bases, with 11 bases between. There are 12 residues in the CDR3.

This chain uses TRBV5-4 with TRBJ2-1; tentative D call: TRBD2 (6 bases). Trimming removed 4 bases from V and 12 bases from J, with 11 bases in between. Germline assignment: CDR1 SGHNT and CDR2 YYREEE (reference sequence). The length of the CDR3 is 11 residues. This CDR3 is CASSGRDWQFF. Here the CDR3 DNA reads TGTGCCAGCAGCGGCCGGGACTGGCAGTTCTTC.

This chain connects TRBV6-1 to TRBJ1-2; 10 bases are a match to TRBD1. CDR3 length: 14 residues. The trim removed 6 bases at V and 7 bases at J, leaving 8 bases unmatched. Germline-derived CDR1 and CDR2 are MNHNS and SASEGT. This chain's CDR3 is CASRGDRGLGGYTF. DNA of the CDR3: TGTGCCAGCAGAGGCGACAGGGGGCTAGGTGGCTACACCTTC.

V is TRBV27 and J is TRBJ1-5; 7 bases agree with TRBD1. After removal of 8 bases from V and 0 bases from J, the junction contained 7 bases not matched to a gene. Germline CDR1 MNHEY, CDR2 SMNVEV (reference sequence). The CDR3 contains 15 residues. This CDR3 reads CASRAGTVSNQPQHF. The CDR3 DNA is TGTGCCAGCCGGGCAGGGACAGTTAGCAATCAGCCCCAGCATTTT.

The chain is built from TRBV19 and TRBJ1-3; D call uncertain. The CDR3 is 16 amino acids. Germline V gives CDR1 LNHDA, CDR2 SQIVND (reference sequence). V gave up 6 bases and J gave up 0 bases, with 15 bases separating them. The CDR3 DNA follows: TGTGCCAGTAGACCGACTTTCAGGAACTCTGGAAACACCATATATTTT. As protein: CASRPTFRNSGNTIYF.

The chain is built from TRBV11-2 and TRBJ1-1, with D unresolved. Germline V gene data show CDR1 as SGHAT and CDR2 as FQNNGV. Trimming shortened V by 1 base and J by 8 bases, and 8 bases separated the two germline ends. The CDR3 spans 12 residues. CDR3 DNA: TGTGCCAGCAGCTTAGTTCGGGCCGAAGCTTTCTTT. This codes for CASSLVRAEAFF.

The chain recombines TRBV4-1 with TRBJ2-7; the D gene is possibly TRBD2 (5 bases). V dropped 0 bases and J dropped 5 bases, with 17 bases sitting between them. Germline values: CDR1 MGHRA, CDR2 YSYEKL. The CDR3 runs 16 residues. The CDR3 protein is CASSQDGGRPFNEQYF. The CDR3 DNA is TGCGCCAGCAGCCAAGATGGAGGACGGCCTTTCAACGAGCAGTACTTC.

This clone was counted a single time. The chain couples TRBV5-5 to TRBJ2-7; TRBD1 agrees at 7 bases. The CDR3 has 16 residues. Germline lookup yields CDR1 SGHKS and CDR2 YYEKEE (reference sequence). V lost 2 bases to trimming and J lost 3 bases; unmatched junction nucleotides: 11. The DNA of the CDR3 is TGTGCCAGCAGCTTTTCAATGACAGGGAACTTCTACGAGCAGTACTTC. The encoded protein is CASSFSMTGNFYEQYF.